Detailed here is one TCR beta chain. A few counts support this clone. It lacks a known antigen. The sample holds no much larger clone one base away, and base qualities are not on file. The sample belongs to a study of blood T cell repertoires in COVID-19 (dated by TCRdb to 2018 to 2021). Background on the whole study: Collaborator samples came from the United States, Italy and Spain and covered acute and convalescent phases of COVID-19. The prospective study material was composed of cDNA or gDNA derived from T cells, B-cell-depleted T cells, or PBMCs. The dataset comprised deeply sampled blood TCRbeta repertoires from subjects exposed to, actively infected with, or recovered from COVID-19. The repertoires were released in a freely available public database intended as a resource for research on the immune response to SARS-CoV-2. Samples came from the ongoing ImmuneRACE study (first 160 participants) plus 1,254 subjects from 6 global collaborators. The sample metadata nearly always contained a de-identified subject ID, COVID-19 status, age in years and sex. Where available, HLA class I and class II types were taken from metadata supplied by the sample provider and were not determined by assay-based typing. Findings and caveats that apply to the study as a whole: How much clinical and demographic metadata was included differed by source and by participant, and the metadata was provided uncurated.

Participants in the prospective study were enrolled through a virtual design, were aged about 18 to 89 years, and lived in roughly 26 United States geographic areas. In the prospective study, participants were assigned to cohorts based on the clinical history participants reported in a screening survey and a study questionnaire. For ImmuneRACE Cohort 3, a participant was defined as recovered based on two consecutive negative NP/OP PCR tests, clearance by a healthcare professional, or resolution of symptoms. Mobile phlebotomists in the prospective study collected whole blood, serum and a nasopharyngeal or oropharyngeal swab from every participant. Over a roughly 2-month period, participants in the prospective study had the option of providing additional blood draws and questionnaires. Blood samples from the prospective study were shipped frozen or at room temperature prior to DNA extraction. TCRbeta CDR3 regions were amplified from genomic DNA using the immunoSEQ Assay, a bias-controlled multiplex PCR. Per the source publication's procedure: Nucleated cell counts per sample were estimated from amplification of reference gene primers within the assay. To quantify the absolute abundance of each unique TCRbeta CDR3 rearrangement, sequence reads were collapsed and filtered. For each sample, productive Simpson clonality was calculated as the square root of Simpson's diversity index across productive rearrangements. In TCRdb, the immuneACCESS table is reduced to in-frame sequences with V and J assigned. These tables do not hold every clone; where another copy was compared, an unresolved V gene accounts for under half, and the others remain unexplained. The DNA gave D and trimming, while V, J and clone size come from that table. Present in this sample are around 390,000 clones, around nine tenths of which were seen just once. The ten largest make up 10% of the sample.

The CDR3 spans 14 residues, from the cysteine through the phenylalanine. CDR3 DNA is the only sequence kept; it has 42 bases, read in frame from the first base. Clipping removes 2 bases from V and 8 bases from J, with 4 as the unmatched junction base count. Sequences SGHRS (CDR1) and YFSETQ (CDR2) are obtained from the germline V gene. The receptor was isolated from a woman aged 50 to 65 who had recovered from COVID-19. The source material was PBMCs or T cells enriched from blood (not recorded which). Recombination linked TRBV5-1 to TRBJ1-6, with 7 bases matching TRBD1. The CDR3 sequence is CASSFTGADSPLHF. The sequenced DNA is TGCGCCAGCAGCTTCACAGGGGCGGATTCACCCCTCCACTTT.